Each of the 27 T cell receptor beta chains below was sequenced from the same sample in a study of long-term antiretroviral therapy in people with HIV. It was version v3.0 of the immunoSEQ assay that was run at survey level. This table comes from immunoSEQ multiplex PCR, and its TCRdb copy is limited to in-frame clones, with some not included. The sample carries approximately 39,000 clones, 75% to 90% recorded once. This specimen was unsorted PBMCs, taken 1.5 years after starting antiretroviral therapy. The receptor set was obtained from a man aged 18 to 30 with HIV.

V is TRBV5-5 and J is TRBJ2-7; D is unresolved. This CDR3 spans 13 amino acids. V dropped 0 bases and J dropped 2 bases, with 6 bases sitting between them. Germline lookup yields CDR1 SGHKS and CDR2 YYEKEE (reference sequence). CDR3 DNA sequence: TGTGCCAGCAGCTTGGTCGCAGCCTACGAGCAGTACTTC. This gives the protein CASSLVAAYEQYF.

This clone was seen once. V gene TRBV28 combines with J gene TRBJ1-1, with 7 bases identical to TRBD1. The CDR3 has 15 amino acids. Trimming cost V 3 bases and J 3 bases; bases outside gene matches: 7. Per the germline V gene, CDR1 is MDHEN and CDR2 is SYDVKM. The CDR3 DNA reads as TGTGCCAGCAGTTTCCGGGACAGCCAGTACACTGAAGCTTTCTTT. This sequence encodes CASSFRDSQYTEAFF.

The chain is built from TRBV5-6 and TRBJ2-7; D unresolved. V lost 4 bases and J lost 3, with 5 bases in between. Germline V gene data show CDR1 as SGHDT and CDR2 as YYEEEE. The CDR3 has 11 amino acids. The CDR3 region has the DNA TGTGCCAGCAGCAGCGACTACGAGCAGTACTTC. It codes for CASSSDYEQYF. The complete variable domain, with remaining parts taken from reference TRBV5-6 and TRBJ2-7, reads DAGVTQSPTHLIKTRGQQVTLRCSPKSGHDTVSWYQQALGQGPQFIFQYYEEEERQRGNFPDRFSGHQFPNYSSELNVNALLLGDSALYLCASSSDYEQYFGPGTRLTVT.

The V gene is TRBV18, the J gene TRBJ1-4, with TRBD1 as a possible D gene (5 bases). V was trimmed by 5 bases and J by 8 bases, leaving 12 bases between them. The CDR3 loop spans 13 amino acids. The germline CDR1 and CDR2 sequences are KGHSH and LQKENI. The CDR3 reads CASSGGVNEKLFF. DNA of the CDR3: TGTGCCAGCTCAGGGGGAGTTAACGAAAAACTGTTTTTT.

The V call is TRBV4-3, the J call TRBJ2-3; 10 bases align to TRBD2. J lost 0 bases, V lost 2 bases, and 8 bases had no gene match. The CDR3 loop spans 18 amino acids. CDR1 is LGHNA and CDR2 is YSLEER in the germline V gene. The CDR3 here is CASSQLLAGALSTDTQYF. The CDR3, as DNA: TGCGCCAGCAGCCAATTGCTAGCGGGAGCTCTCAGCACAGATACGCAGTATTTT.

V gene TRBV13 combines with J gene TRBJ2-3, with 10 nucleotides matching TRBD2. The CDR3 spans 16 residues. V shed 3 bases, J shed 0 bases, and the junction held 3 bases outside the gene matches. Germline lookup yields CDR1 PRHDT and CDR2 FYEKMQ (reference sequence). CDR3 protein: CASSFSGRFSTDTQYF. The CDR3 region has the DNA TGTGCCAGCAGCTTTAGCGGGAGGTTCAGCACAGATACGCAGTATTTT.

The chain combines TRBV5-4 with TRBJ1-2; D is perhaps TRBD1 (5 bases). The V gene lost 0 bases and the J gene lost 7 bases, with 16 bases spanning the gap. Germline V gene sequence: CDR1 SGHNT, CDR2 YYREEE (reference sequence). The CDR3 is 15 amino acids. The CDR3 loop reads CASSLGWGLDSGYTF. Written as DNA, the CDR3 is TGTGCCAGCAGCTTGGGATGGGGACTTGATAGTGGCTACACCTTC.

This chain links TRBV25-1 with TRBJ2-1; TRBD2 agrees at 11 bases. V was clipped by 6 bases and J by 7 bases; unmatched bases: 5. Germline CDR1 is MGHDK and CDR2 is SYGVNS. CDR3 length equals 14 residues. CDR3 DNA sequence: TGTGCCAGCAGCACTAGCGGGAGAGAAAATGAGCAGTTCTTC. Encoded protein: CASSTSGRENEQFF.

This chain joins TRBV11-3 and TRBJ2-1; D uncertain. There are 13 residues in the CDR3. V was shortened by 4 bases and J by 9 bases, with 13 bases between the two germline ends. Germline V gene sequence: CDR1 SGHNT, CDR2 YENEEA. The CDR3 sequence: CASSSGFLLEQFF. The CDR3 DNA reads TGTGCCAGCAGCTCGGGCTTTCTGCTTGAGCAGTTCTTC.

Turning to this clone: Compared with germline, one end of the junction differs, possibly owing to a read error. The rearrangement joins TRBV7-9 to TRBJ1-2; D is perhaps TRBD1 (6 bases). Germline CDR1 SEHNR, CDR2 FQNEAQ (reference sequence). The CDR3 covers 11 residues. Written as DNA, the CDR3 is TGTGCCAGCAGCTTAGTGGGGACATCATCCTTC. Translated, it gives CASSLVGTSSF.

This chain links TRBV28 with TRBJ2-7; D not certain. Germline loops: CDR1 MDHEN, CDR2 SYDVKM. Between the trimmed V and J ends, which lost 3 bases and 6 bases, there was a span of 12 bases. CDR3 length: 13 residues. The CDR3 loop is CASSFPAATEQYF. In DNA form, the CDR3 reads TGTGCCAGCAGTTTTCCCGCCGCCACCGAGCAGTACTTC.

The V call is TRBV18, the J call TRBJ2-7; 9 bases line up with TRBD2. V lost 4 bases to trimming and J lost 7 bases; unmatched junction nucleotides: 17. Germline CDR1 is KGHSH and CDR2 is LQKENI. This CDR3 has 17 amino acids. CDR3 coding DNA: TGTGCCAGCTCACAAGGCGTAGCGGGAGTTTCCTTTGGGGAGCAGTACTTC. It yields the protein CASSQGVAGVSFGEQYF.

The chain joins TRBV5-1 to TRBJ1-1; the match to TRBD1 covers 7 bases. The germline gives CDR1 SGHRS, CDR2 YFSETQ. V lost 6 bases, J lost 3 bases, and 17 bases stayed unmatched. The CDR3 contains 17 residues. This chain's CDR3 is CASKLGGTVPIDTEAFF. The CDR3 region has the DNA TGCGCCAGCAAGCTGGGGGGGACAGTGCCGATAGACACTGAAGCTTTCTTT.

The chain uses TRBV28 and TRBJ1-4; 7 bases are shared with TRBD1. CDR1 and CDR2 (germline): MDHEN, SYDVKM. The CDR3 contains 13 residues. The V gene end was trimmed by 11 bases and the J gene end by 3 bases; junction bases not matched to a gene: 6. CDR3: CAVLGGANEKLFF. CDR3 in DNA: TGTGCCGTTCTAGGGGGCGCTAATGAAAAACTGTTTTTT. Supplemented by reference TRBV28 and TRBJ1-4, the full variable domain reads DVKVTQSSRYLVKRTGEKVFLECVQDMDHENMFWYRQDPGLGLRLIYFSYDVKMKEKGDIPEGYSVSREKKERFSLILESASTNQTSMYLCAVLGGANEKLFFGSGTQLSVL.

The genes are TRBV7-2 and TRBJ2-5; the match to TRBD2 covers 10 bases. Germline lookup yields CDR1 SGHTA and CDR2 FQGNSA. Trimming at V came to 7 bases and at J to 2 bases, leaving 10 bases not matched to a gene. There are 16 residues in the CDR3. The CDR3 nucleotides read TGTGCCAGCACCCTAGCGGGAGCTACTACACAAGAGACCCAGTACTTC. Its translation is CASTLAGATTQETQYF.

The chain employs TRBV30 and TRBJ1-3; 8 nucleotides agree with TRBD1. The CDR3 has 16 residues. The V segment lost 0 bases and the J segment 4 bases; nucleotides outside the gene matches: 8. Germline assignment: CDR1 GTSNPN and CDR2 SVGIG (reference sequence). CDR3 coding DNA: TGTGCCTGGAGTGTAGCCGGCAGGGGGCTCGGAAACACCATATATTTT. It yields the protein CAWSVAGRGLGNTIYF.

The V gene is TRBV5-6, the J gene TRBJ2-6; 10 bases align to TRBD1. Germline V gene lookup returns CDR1 SGHDT and CDR2 YYEEEE. The CDR3 sequence is 18 residues long. Germline trimming cut 2 bases from V and 0 bases from J; bases unmatched to any gene: 5. For the CDR3, the DNA is TGTGCCAGCAGCTTTTTGGGACAGGGGAGCTCTGGGGCCAACGTCCTGACTTTC. It yields the protein CASSFLGQGSSGANVLTF.

V is TRBV6-5 and J is TRBJ2-2, with TRBD1 matching 10 bases. CDR1 and CDR2 (germline): MNHEY, SVGAGI. Trimming took 2 bases from V and 4 from J; bases not matched to a gene: 1. The CDR3 extends over 15 amino acids. In DNA form, the CDR3 reads TGTGCCAGCAGTTACAGGACAGGGGGCACCGGGGAGCTGTTTTTT. It encodes CASSYRTGGTGELFF.

J is TRBJ2-7 and V is TRBV15; D remains ambiguous. V lost 3 bases, J lost 2 bases, and 11 bases lay in between. This CDR3 spans 14 amino acids. Germline V lookup: CDR1 LNHNV, CDR2 YYDKDF (reference sequence). Here the CDR3 DNA reads TGTGCCACCAGCAGGGAAGGAGTACCCTACGAGCAGTACTTC. Amino acids: CATSREGVPYEQYF.

This chain uses TRBV4-1 with TRBJ1-2, with D perhaps matching TRBD1 (5 bases). The germline CDR1 and CDR2 sequences are MGHRA and YSYEKL. This CDR3 has 12 residues. The ends were cut back, 4 bases at V and 8 bases at J, with 11 bases in the middle. CDR3 sequence (DNA): TGCGCCAGCAGCCCGGGCTGGGGCGGCTACACCTTC. Amino acid sequence: CASSPGWGGYTF.

This chain uses TRBV5-5 with TRBJ2-6, with D hard to call. V lost 4 bases to trimming and J lost 1 base, with 12 bases between them. This CDR3 region has 16 residues. CDR1 is SGHKS and CDR2 is YYEKEE in the germline V gene (reference sequence). In nucleotides, the CDR3 is TGTGCCAGCAGCCTCCAGGTCCTGTCTGGGGCCAACGTCCTGACTTTC. Translating gives CASSLQVLSGANVLTF.

V is TRBV11-2 and J is TRBJ1-1, with D hard to call. This CDR3 spans 13 amino acids. Germline V gives CDR1 SGHAT, CDR2 FQNNGV. V was pared by 5 bases and J by 6 bases, with 13 bases between. DNA of the CDR3: TGTGCCAGCAGCCGCGGCGGGGTCCCTGAAGCTTTCTTT. Its translation: CASSRGGVPEAFF. Complete variable domain (other parts from reference TRBV11-2 and TRBJ1-1): EAGVAQSPRYKIIEKRQSVAFWCNPISGHATLYWYQQILGQGPKLLIQFQNNGVVDDSQLPKDRFSAERLKGVDSTLKIQPAKLEDSAVYLCASSRGGVPEAFFGQGTRLTVV.

J is TRBJ1-2 and V is TRBV27; TRBD1 aligns across 7 bases. CDR1 is MNHEY and CDR2 is SMNVEV in the germline V gene (reference sequence). The CDR3 extends over 13 amino acids. V dropped 6 bases and J dropped 2; count of bases not matched to a gene: 3. CDR3 DNA sequence: TGTGCCAGCAGGCTACAGGGGAACTATGGCTACACCTTC. Its translation is CASRLQGNYGYTF.

V and J are TRBV7-8 and TRBJ2-7; D unresolved. Trimming removed 6 bases at V and 3 bases at J, with 12 bases between. This CDR3 has 13 amino acids. CDR1 SGHVS and CDR2 FQNEAQ come from the germline V gene. Here the CDR3 DNA reads TGTGCCAGCAGTGTGGGAATAGGCTACGAGCAGTACTTC. Translating gives CASSVGIGYEQYF.

In its sample, this clone is large. One end of the junction fails to match germline, which may point to a read error. The chain links TRBV23-1 to TRBJ1-5; D unclear. TRBV23-1 is an ORF; its function is uncertain. This CDR3 spans 18 amino acids. Written as DNA, the CDR3 is TGCGCCAGCAGCCAATTCATCCGACGGATACTTAGCAATCAGCCCCAGCATTTT. Protein sequence: CASSQFIRRILSNQPQHF.

The J gene is TRBJ2-7, the V gene TRBV7-9; D gene unclear. Germline values: CDR1 SEHNR, CDR2 FQNEAQ (reference sequence). V gave up 2 bases and J gave up 4 bases, with 6 bases separating them. This CDR3 has 12 amino acids. The CDR3 nucleotides read TGTGCCAGCAGCTTAAATGAGTACGAGCAGTACTTC. Amino acid sequence: CASSLNEYEQYF.

The chain uses TRBV7-2 and TRBJ2-7; D possibly corresponds to TRBD1 (6 bases). Germline V gene sequence: CDR1 SGHTA, CDR2 FQGNSA. With 3 bases removed from V and 2 bases from J, the gap between germline ends came to 17 bases. CDR3 length: 16 residues. The CDR3 nucleotides are TGTGCCAGCAGCTTGGGGCTGGGGCAGGGGACCTACGAGCAGTACTTC. It yields the protein CASSLGLGQGTYEQYF.